This TCR beta chain was recorded in a study of T-cell memory formation after mild COVID-19 listed by TCRdb under 2021. The study in broad terms: TCR sequence clusters from the two donors were found to be largely donor specific. Two young, previously healthy adult volunteers made up the cohort, one male and one female. In two donors, T-cell clones that expanded and contracted after mild COVID-19 were followed by sequencing TCRalpha and TCRbeta repertoires longitudinally.

V has 6 bases trimmed and J has 0 bases trimmed; junction bases matching no gene number 8. In the germline V gene, CDR1 corresponds to LGHNT and CDR2 to FRNRAP. From the cysteine through the phenylalanine, the CDR3 covers 15 amino acids. Of all the DNA, just the CDR3 is kept, 45 bases in frame from base 1. TCRdb lists the instrument as Illumina NovaSeq 6000. TCRalpha and TCRbeta cDNA libraries were constructed by 5'RACE with constant-segment primers, with sample barcodes and unique molecular identifiers being introduced. Trizol reagent was used to extract RNA from every sample. The libraries were amplified in two PCR steps, and the second step added a second sample barcode and Illumina TruSeq adapters. The libraries were sequenced on an Illumina NovaSeq using 2 x 150 bp paired-end reads. Per the authors' processing: Demultiplexing of reads and collapsing into UMI-guided consensus sequences were performed with migec v1.2.7. Using mixcr v2.1.11, UMI consensuses were aligned to TRA and TRB V and J templates and then assembled into clonotypes. A clonotype was counted as expanded or contracted only if both edgeR and NoisET called the change significant, with noise models trained on biological replicates. For edgeR calls, a false discovery rate-adjusted p below 0.01 and a log2 fold-change threshold of 1 were applied. As an exploratory analysis of dynamics, max-normalized trajectories of the 1000 most abundant clonotypes were examined by PCA with hierarchical clustering. Each responding clone was given a CD4 or CD8 phenotype based on the CD4+ and CD8+ repertoires, which had been sequenced separately. TCRdb reanalyzed the raw reads on its own, using fastp at Q25 for trimming and MiXCR for clone calling, and kept in-frame beta chains. Records with the same CDR3 protein are collapsed into one entry carrying the most frequent genes and DNA. TCRdb's processing, not the study's, gives the V and J calls here. The sample contains about 430,000 distinct CDR3 sequences, approximately 19% of them found a single time. The ten most abundant clones make up roughly 21% of the sample.

A word on this clonotype: Its cognate antigen has yet to be identified. No qualities accompany the bases; no much larger clone lies one base away.

PBMCs were isolated by Ficoll-Paque density gradient centrifugation. Results and caveats for the whole study, not just this receptor: The second-wave clones that peaked on day 37 were not confirmed to be SARS-CoV-2 specific. Some responding clones were found in pre-infection memory, which suggests that pre-existing cross-reactive memory T cells took part in the SARS-CoV-2 response. Clones contracting from day 15 to 85 had balanced CD4/CD8 phenotypes, while a second wave expanding from day 15 to 37 was biased towards CD4+. The study covered only a couple of mild cases, and larger cohorts including severe cases with pre-infection samples were considered necessary. Contracting CD4+ clones appeared mostly in the CM and EM memory subsets, whereas CD8+ clones were enriched in EMRA.

Material for sequencing was PBMCs or a T cell subset sorted from them (not recorded which). The chain couples TRBV12-5 to TRBJ2-7, and 7 junction bases match TRBD1. The origin of this receptor is a man aged 18 to 30 who had mild COVID-19 (a few samples of this study predate the infection). The sample titles of this study are shuffled in the database, so cell type and time point are left out; the donor was told from shared clones. CDR3 protein: CASGSGQDSSYEQYF. The nucleotide sequence reads as follows: TGTGCTAGTGGCTCTGGACAGGATAGCTCCTACGAGCAGTACTTC.